This T cell receptor (beta chain) originates from a study of post-analysis software for immune sequencing data. The overall study: The patients showed relapsing-remitting, secondary progressive and progressive-relapsing multiple sclerosis courses. Findings and caveats of the study: There was significantly lower normalized Chao1 diversity in multiple sclerosis patients than in controls. Compared with controls, patients had more of about five TRBV segments, including TRBV5-6, TRBV5-1 and TRBV20-1. F-measure co-clustering was strong for batch-matched samples.

Details on this clonotype: What it binds is unknown.

TCR beta cDNA libraries included unique molecular identifiers. Starting from approximately 1 to 10 million T cells, the study yielded about 500,000 cDNA molecules. TCRdb independently ran MiXCR on the PCR reads; one entry per CDR3 protein. The sample lists about 540,000 distinct CDR3 sequences; 30% to 40% were seen once. The CDR3 is 15 residues long. Trimming stripped 4 bases from V and 7 bases from J, with 19 bases between. Looked up from germline, CDR1 is SGHVS and CDR2 is FNYEAQ. This chain joins TRBV7-6 and TRBJ1-2; weak D call: TRBD1 (6 bases). The source is a girl aged 2-17 years with multiple sclerosis. Sequencing was carried out using blood. In nucleotides, the CDR3 is TGTGCCAGCAGCTCGTCTCAACCAGGGGCGGTTGGCTACACCTTC. It is translated as CASSSSQPGAVGYTF.